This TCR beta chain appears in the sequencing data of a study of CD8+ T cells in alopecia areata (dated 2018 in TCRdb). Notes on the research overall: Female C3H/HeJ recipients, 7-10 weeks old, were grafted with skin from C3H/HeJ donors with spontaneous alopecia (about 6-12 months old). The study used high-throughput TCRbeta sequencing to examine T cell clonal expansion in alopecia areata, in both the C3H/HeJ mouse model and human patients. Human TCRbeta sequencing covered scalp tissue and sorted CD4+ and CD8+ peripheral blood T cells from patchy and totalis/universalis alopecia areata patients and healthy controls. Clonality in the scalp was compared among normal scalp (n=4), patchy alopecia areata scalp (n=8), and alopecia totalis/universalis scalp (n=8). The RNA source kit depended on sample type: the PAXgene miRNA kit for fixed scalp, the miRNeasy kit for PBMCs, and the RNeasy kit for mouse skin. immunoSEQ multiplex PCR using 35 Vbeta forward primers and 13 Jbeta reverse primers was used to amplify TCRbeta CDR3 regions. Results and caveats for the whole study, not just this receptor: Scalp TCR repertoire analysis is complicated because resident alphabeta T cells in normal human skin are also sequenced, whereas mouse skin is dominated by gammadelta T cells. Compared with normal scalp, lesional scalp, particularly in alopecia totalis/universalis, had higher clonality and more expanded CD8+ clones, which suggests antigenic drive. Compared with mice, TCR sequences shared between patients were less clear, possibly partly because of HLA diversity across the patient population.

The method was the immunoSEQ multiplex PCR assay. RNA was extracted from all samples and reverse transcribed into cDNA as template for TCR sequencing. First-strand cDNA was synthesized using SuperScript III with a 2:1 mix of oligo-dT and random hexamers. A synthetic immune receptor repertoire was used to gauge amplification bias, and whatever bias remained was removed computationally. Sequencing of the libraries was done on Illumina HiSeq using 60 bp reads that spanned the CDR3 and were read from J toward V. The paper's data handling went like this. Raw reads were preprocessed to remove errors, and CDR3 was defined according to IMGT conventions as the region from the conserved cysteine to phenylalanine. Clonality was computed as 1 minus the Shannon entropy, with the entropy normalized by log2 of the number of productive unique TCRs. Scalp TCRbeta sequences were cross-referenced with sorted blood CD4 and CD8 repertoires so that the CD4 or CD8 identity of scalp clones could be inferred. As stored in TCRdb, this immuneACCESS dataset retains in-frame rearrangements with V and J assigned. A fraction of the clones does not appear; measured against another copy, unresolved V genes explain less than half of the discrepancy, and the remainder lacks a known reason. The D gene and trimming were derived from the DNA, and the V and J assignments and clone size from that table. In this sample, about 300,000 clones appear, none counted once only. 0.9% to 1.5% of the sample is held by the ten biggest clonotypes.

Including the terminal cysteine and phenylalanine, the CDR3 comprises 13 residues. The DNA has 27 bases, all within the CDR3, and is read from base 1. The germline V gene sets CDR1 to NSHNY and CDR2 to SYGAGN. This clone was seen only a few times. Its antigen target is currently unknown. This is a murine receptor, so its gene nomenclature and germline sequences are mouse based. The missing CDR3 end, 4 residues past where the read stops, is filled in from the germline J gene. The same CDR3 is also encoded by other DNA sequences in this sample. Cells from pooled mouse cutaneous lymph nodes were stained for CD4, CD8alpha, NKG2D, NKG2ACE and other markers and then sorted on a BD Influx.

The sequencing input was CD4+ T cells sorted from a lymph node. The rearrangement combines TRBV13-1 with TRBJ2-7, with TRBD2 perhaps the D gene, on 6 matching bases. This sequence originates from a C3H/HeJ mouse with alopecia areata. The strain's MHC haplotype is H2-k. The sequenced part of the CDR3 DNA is TGTGCCAGCAGTGGTCGGGACTTGTAT. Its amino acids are CASSGRDLY. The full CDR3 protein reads CASSGRDLYEQYF.